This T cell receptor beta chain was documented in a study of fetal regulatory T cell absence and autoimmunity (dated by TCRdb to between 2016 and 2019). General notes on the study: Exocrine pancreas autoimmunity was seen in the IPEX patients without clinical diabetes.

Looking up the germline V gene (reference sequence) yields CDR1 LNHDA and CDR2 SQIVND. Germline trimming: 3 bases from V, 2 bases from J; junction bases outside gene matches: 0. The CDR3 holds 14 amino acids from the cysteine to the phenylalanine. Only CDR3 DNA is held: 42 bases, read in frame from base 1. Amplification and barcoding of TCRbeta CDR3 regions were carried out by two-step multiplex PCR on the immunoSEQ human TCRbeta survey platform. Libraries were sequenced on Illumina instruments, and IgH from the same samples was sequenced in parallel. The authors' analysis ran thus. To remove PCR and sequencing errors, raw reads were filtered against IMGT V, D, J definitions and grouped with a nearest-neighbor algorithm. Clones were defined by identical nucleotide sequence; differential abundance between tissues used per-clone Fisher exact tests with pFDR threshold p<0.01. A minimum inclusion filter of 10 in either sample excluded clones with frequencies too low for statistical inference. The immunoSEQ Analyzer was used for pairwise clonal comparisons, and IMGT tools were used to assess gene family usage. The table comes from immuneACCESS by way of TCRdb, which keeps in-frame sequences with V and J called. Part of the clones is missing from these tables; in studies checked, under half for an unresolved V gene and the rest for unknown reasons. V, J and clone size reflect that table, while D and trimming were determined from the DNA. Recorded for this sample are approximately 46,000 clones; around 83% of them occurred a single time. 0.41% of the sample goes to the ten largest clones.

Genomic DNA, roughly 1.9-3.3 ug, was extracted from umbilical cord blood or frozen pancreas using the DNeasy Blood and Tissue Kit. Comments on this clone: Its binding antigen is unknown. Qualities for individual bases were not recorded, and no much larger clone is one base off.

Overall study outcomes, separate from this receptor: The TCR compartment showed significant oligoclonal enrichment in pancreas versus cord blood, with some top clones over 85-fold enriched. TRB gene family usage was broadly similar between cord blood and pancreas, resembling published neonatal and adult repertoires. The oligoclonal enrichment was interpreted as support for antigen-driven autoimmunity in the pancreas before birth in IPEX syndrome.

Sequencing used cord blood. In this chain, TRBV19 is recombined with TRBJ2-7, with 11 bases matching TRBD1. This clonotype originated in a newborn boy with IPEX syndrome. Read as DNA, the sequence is TGTGCCAGTAGTATGGGACAGGGGGCCTACGAGCAGTACTTC. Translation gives CASSMGQGAYEQYF.